This TCR beta chain was captured by sequencing in a study of shared clonotypes between healthy human individuals. Across the study: A donor's plate count was three for CD4 naive and three for CD4 memory; CD8 naive had two and CD8 memory one.

Findings and caveats of the study: Researchers found naive subsets generally carried larger estimated richness than memory subsets. Some clonotypes were shared by all four sorted-subset donors, while others were not shared. The non-shared ones had lower generation probabilities than the shared ones.

The V and J ends lost 4 bases and 0 bases respectively, with 12 bases between them. Germline CDR1 reads SGHDT; CDR2 reads YYEEEE. This CDR3 has 15 residues. The DNA input per sorted-subset replicate PCR was 200 ng, corresponding to tens of thousands of T cell genomes. Sequenced by immunoSEQ multiplex PCR; TCRdb stores in-frame clones only, minus some. Of about 320,000 clones listed, 80% to 90% are singletons. Comment on this clone: Its cognate antigen is unknown.

This sequence originates from a man younger than 30 in good health. Source material: memory CD8+ T cells sorted from blood. The subset denotes: CD45RO+ cells pooled with CCR7-negative TemRA cells. The chain recombines TRBV5-6 with TRBJ2-3; D not certain. CDR3 nucleotides: TGTGCCAGCAGCGTCTTCGCCAGGAGCACAGATACGCAGTATTTT. Encoded protein: CASSVFARSTDTQYF.